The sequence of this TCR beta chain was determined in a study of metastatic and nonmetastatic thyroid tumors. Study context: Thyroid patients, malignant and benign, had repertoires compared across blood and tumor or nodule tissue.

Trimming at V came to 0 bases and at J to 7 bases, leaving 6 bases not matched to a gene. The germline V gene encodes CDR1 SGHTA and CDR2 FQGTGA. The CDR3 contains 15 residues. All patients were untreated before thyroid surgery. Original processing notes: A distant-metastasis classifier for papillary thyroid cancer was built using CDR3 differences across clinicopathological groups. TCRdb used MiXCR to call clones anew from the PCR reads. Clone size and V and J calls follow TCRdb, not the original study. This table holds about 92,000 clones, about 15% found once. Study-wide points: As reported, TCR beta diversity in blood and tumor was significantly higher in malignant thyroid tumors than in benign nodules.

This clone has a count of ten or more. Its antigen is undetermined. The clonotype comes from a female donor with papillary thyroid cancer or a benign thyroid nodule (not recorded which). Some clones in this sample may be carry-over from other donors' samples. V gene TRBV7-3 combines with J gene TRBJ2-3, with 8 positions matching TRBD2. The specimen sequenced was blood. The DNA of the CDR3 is TGTGCCAGCAGCTTAACTAGCGGGGAAGGGAATACGCAGTATTTT. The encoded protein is CASSLTSGEGNTQYF. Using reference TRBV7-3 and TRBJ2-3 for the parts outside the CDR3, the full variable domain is GAGVSQTPSNKVTEKGKYVELRCDPISGHTALYWYRQSLGQGPEFLIYFQGTGAADDSGLPNDRFFAVRPEGSVSTLKIQRTERGDSAVYLCASSLTSGEGNTQYFGPGTRLTVL.